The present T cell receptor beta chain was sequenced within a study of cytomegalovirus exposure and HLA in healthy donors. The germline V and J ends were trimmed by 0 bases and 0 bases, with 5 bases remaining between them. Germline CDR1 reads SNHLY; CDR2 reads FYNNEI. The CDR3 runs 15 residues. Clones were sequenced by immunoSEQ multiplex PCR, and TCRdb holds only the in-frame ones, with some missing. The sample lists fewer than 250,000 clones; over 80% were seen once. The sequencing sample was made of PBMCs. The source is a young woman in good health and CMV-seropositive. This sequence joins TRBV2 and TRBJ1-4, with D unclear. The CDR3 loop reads CASSEARATNEKLFF. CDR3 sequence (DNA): TGTGCCAGCAGTGAAGCAAGGGCAACTAATGAAAAACTGTTTTTT. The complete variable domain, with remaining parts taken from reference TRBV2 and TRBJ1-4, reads EPEVTQTPSHQVTQMGQEVILRCVPISNHLYFYWYRQILGQKVEFLVSFYNNEISEKSEIFDDQFSVERPDGSNFTLKIRSTKLEDSAMYFCASSEARATNEKLFFGSGTQLSVL.